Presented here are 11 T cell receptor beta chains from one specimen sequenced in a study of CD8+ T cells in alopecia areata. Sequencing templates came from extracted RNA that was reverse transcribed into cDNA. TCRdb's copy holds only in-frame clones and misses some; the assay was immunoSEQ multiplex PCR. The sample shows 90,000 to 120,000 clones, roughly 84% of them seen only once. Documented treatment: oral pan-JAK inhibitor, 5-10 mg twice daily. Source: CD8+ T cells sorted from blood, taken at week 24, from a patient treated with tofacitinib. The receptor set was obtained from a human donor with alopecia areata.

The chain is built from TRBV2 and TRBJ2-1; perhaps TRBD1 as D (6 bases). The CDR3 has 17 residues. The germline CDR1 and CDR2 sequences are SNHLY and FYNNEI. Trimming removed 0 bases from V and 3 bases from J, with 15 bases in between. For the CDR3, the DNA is TGTGCCAGCAGTGAAGCCTTAAACAGGGATTTCTACAATGAGCAGTTCTTC. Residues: CASSEALNRDFYNEQFF.

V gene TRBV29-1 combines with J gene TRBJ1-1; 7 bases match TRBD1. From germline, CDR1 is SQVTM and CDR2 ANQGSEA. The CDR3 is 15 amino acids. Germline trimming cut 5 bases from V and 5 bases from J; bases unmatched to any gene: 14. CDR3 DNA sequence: TGCAGCGTTTTAGAGGGACAGAAATCTAGGACTGAAGCTTTCTTT. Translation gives CSVLEGQKSRTEAFF.

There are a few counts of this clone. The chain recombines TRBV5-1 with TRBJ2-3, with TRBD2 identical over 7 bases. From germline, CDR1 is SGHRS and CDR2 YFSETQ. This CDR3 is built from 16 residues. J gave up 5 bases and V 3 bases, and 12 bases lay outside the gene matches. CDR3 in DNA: TGCGCCAGCAGCTCGCCACCGACTAGCAACAAAGATACGCAGTATTTT. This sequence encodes CASSSPPTSNKDTQYF.

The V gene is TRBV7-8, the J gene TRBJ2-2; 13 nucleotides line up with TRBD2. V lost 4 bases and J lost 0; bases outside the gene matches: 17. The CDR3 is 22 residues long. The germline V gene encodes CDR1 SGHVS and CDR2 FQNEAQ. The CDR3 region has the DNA TGTGCCAGCAGCTCGACTAGCGGGGGGCTATATGGATCGTTCGCGAACACCGGGGAGCTGTTTTTT. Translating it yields CASSSTSGGLYGSFANTGELFF.

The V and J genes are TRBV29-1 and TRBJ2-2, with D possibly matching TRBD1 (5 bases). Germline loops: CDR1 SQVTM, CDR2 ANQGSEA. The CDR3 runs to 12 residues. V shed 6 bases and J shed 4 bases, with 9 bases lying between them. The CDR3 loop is CSVVTGTGELFF. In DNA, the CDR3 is TGCAGCGTCGTAACAGGCACCGGGGAGCTGTTTTTT.

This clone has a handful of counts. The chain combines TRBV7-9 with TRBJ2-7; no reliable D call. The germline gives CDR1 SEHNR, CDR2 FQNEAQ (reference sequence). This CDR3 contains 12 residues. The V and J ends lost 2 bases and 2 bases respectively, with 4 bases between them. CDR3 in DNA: TGTGCCAGCAGCTTACGACCCTACGAGCAGTACTTC. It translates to CASSLRPYEQYF.

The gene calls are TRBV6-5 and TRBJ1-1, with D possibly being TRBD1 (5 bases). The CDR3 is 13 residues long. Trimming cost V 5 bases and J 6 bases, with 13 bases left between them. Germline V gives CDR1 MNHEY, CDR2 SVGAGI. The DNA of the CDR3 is TGTGCCAGCAGTCGACAGCCCGGCCCTGAAGCTTTCTTT. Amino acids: CASSRQPGPEAFF.

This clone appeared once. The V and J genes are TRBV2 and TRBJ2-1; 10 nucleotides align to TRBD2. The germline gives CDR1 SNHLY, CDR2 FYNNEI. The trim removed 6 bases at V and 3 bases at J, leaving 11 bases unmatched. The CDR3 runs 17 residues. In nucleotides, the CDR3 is TGTGCCAGCAGCGCGACGGGACTAGCGTTTGACTACAATGAGCAGTTCTTC. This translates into CASSATGLAFDYNEQFF. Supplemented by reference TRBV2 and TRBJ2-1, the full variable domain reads EPEVTQTPSHQVTQMGQEVILRCVPISNHLYFYWYRQILGQKVEFLVSFYNNEISEKSEIFDDQFSVERPDGSNFTLKIRSTKLEDSAMYFCASSATGLAFDYNEQFFGPGTRLTVL.

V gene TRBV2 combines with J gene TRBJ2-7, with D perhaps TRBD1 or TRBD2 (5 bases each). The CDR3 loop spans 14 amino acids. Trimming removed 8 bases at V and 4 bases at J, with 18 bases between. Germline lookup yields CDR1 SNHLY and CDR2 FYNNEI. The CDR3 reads CASWNPGPEYEQYF. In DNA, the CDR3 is TGTGCCAGCTGGAACCCGGGACCAGAATACGAGCAGTACTTC.

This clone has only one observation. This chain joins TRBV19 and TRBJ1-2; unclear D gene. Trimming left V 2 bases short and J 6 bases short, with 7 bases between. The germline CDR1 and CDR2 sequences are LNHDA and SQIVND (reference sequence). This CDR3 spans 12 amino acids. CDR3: CASSIPGNGYTF. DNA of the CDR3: TGTGCCAGTAGTATACCCGGGAATGGCTACACCTTC. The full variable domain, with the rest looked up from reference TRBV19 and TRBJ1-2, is DGGITQSPKYLFRKEGQNVTLSCEQNLNHDAMYWYRQDPGQGLRLIYYSQIVNDFQKGDIAEGYSVSREKKESFPLTVTSAQKNPTAFYLCASSIPGNGYTFGSGTRLTVV.

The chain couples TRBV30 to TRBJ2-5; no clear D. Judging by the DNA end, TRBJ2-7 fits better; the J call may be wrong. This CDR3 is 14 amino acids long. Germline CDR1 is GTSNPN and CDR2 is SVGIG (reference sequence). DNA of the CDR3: TGTGCCTGGGCCCCCAGCGCTAGCTCCTACGAGCAGTACTTC. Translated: CAWAPSASSYEQYF.